This TCR beta chain was recovered during a study of T cells in Graves' hyperthyroidism and ophthalmopathy. Germline CDR1 LGHNA, CDR2 YNFKEQ. The V segment lost 1 base and the J segment 6 bases; nucleotides outside the gene matches: 7. This CDR3 has 16 residues. RNA transcripts provided the source from which TCR beta CDR3 regions were amplified. RT-PCR in the first round (using the HTBI primer set) targeted the TCR CDR3. A single record per CDR3 protein comes from TCRdb applying MiXCR to the multiplex PCR reads. Seen here are about 380,000 distinct CDR3 sequences, approximately 17% observed once, and the top ten hold 40%.

The origin of this receptor is a man between 18 and 29 years old with Graves' ophthalmopathy. The sample was blood. The V and J genes are TRBV4-2 and TRBJ2-3, with TRBD2 matching over 10 bases. In DNA form, the CDR3 reads TGTGCCAGCAGCCAAGTAGTAAGCGGGGGGGGCGATACGCAGTATTTT. This codes for CASSQVVSGGGDTQYF.